Here is one TCR beta chain with its context. Antigen unknown. These data are taken from a study of radiation and T cells in renal cell carcinoma. Time point denoted: blood 4 weeks post-SBRT, at nephrectomy. Treatment indicated: 15 Gy SBRT to primary tumor, nephrectomy 4 weeks later. TCRdb's copy holds only in-frame clones and misses some; the assay was immunoSEQ multiplex PCR. The table has roughly 100,000 clones, around 84% seen once. Notes on the study in general: Top tumor clonotypes rose in blood 2 weeks post-radiation, then contracted. Without pretreatment biopsies, baseline tumor clonotype presence was undetermined.

V was shortened by 5 bases and J by 5 bases, with 15 bases between the two germline ends. CDR1 and CDR2 (germline): SGHTA, FQGTGA. The CDR3 sequence is 15 residues long. The V call is TRBV7-3, the J call TRBJ2-2; D assignment may be TRBD1 or TRBD2 (6 bases each). The sample here was blood, taken from a patient whose treatment included radiotherapy and nephrectomy. The sequence was obtained from a man aged 55 to 69 with renal cell carcinoma. CDR3 sequence reads: CASSPLGGGTGELFF. In nucleotides, the CDR3 is TGTGCCAGCAGCCCTTTAGGGGGAGGAACCGGGGAGCTGTTTTTT.